These T cell receptor beta chains were read from a single sample in a study of blood T cell repertoires in COVID-19. Sequenced by immunoSEQ multiplex PCR; TCRdb stores in-frame clones only, minus some. The sample has under 200,000 clones; approximately 88% are singletons. Material: PBMCs or T cells enriched from blood (not recorded which). These receptors came from a woman aged 45-65 years who had recovered from COVID-19. Each CDR3 is given with its conserved first and last residue.

j_call v_call cdr3_aa
TRBJ1-5 TRBV7-6 CASSPGQGNQPQHF
TRBJ2-7 TRBV7-3 CASSLSGVASNEQYF
TRBJ2-5 TRBV7-2 CASSPSRPGGGETQYF
TRBJ1-2 TRBV7-9 CASSPEGVGTYGYTF
TRBJ1-2 TRBV27 CASSLTGGYGYTF
TRBJ1-2 TRBV7-2 CASSLASQGMRNGYTF
TRBJ2-5 TRBV5-1 CASSLDVSRGETQYF
TRBJ2-7 TRBV7-8 CASSLYGLASLKPEYEQYF
TRBJ1-5 TRBV6-2/TRBV6-3 CASSYYRGSGNQPQHF
TRBJ2-5 TRBV19 CASSLQGATETQYF
TRBJ2-7 TRBV7-2 CASSLLRVSYEQYF
TRBJ2-6 TRBV30 CAWSVGRGAVSGANVLTF
TRBJ2-2 TRBV24-1 CATRESGSGELFF
TRBJ2-5 TRBV7-8 CASRQGTQETQYF
TRBJ1-2 TRBV7-9 CASTGAGELYGYTF
TRBJ1-2 TRBV6-2/TRBV6-3 CASSRGTLLRDYGYTF
TRBJ2-3 TRBV5-4 CASSLELADDTQYF
TRBJ2-7 TRBV3-1/TRBV3-2 CASGARYEQYF
TRBJ1-3 TRBV9 CASSAKGQGDTIYF
TRBJ1-4 TRBV7-2 CASSLAAGQANEKLFF
TRBJ2-7 TRBV5-6 CASSSPAGTGVEQYF
TRBJ2-3 TRBV29-1 CSVAGGRNLVSTDTQYF
TRBJ1-2 TRBV4-2 CASSQFTGGQSYGYTF
TRBJ2-3 TRBV7-9 CASSPTSGGNTDTQYF
TRBJ2-3 TRBV11-3 CASSAADTQYF
TRBJ2-1 TRBV7-3 CASSLSGQGVNEQFF
TRBJ1-4 TRBV21-1 CASSMGTSLYNEKLFF
TRBJ2-7 TRBV7-2 CASSPKTGTGTYEQYF
TRBJ2-2 TRBV4-3 CASSQRSGELFF
TRBJ1-4 TRBV6-2/TRBV6-3 CASSFPTGGREKLFF
TRBJ1-5 TRBV7-9 CASSSRRESNQPQHF
TRBJ2-4 TRBV6-2/TRBV6-3 CASSWDNLAGGLRTKNIQYF
TRBJ2-1 TRBV13 CASSSRGNEQFF
TRBJ2-5 TRBV5-1 CASSPRGGVGETQYF
TRBJ2-2 TRBV19 CASTSVRGKSTGTGAGTGELFF
TRBJ1-5 TRBV6-2/TRBV6-3 CASSPTVGPQHF
TRBJ1-6 TRBV2 CASSEALNQWNSPLHF
TRBJ1-2 TRBV7-9 CASSLATRGYTF
TRBJ2-1 TRBV7-3 CASSLGGGEQFF
TRBJ2-5 TRBV5-6 CASSSLRGIQETQYF
TRBJ2-6 TRBV6-1 CASSAWTGGSGANVLTF
TRBJ1-6 TRBV4-3 CASSQEGRGNSPLHF
TRBJ2-7 TRBV5-4 CASSLRTRPEQYF
TRBJ1-1 TRBV3-1/TRBV3-2 CASSQDGQLNTEAFF
TRBJ1-2 TRBV5-1 CASSLGDRDLYGYTF